This is a list of T cell receptor beta chains from one sample in a study of T cell repertoires in cytomegalovirus infection. MiXCR, applied by TCRdb to the reads, yields one record per CDR3 protein. The sample carries about 220,000 distinct CDR3 sequences, about 39% recorded once. These TCRs' antigens remain unknown. The material was CD8+ T cells from cultured PBMCs, obtained from culture after CMV antigen stimulation. Receptors originate from a human donor in good health (CMV status not recorded). Some clones in this sample may be carry-over from other donors' samples. The CDR3 runs from the conserved cysteine through the conserved F or W. D genes are given only for firm matches. Rows may omit the clone size; those that give it use once, few, many or a size class.

j_gene,abundance,d_gene,len,v_gene,CDR3nt,CDR3aa
TRBJ1-5,-,-,15,TRBV12-3/TRBV12-4,TGTGCCAGCAGTTTAAGTATCTTGGACAACCAGCCCCAGCATTTT,CASSLSILDNQPQHF
TRBJ2-3,many,TRBD1,14,TRBV7-3,TGTGCCAGCAGCCCTGGACAGGGGACAGATACGCAGTATTTT,CASSPGQGTDTQYF
TRBJ2-1,-,TRBD2,14,TRBV11-2,TGTGCCAGCAGTCGGACTAGCGGTCAGAATGAGCAGTTCTTC,CASSRTSGQNEQFF
TRBJ2-7,-,-,14,TRBV7-9,TGTGCCAGCAGCTTGGGTCGATGGGACCACGAGCAGTACTTC,CASSLGRWDHEQYF
TRBJ2-3,-,-,13,TRBV5-1,TGCGCCAGCAGCCCCGCTAGAGGAGATACGCAGTATTTT,CASSPARGDTQYF
TRBJ2-1,once,-,11,TRBV7-2,TGTGCCATTGGACAGTACAATGATCAGTTCTTC,CAIGQYNDQFF
TRBJ1-1,-,-,15,TRBV2,TGTGCCAGCAGTGACTCCAGTGTCACGAACACTGAAGCTTTCTTT,CASSDSSVTNTEAFF
TRBJ1-1,-,TRBD1,12,TRBV29-1,TGCAGCGTGGCAAGACAGGGGTTTGAAGCTTTCTTT,CSVARQGFEAFF
TRBJ2-1,-,TRBD2,14,TRBV7-6,TGTGCCAGCAGCTTAAGCGGGGGGCCCAATGAGCAGTTCTTC,CASSLSGGPNEQFF
TRBJ1-2,-,-,15,TRBV11-2,TGTGCCAGCAGCTTACCCAGGGGTGGTAACTATGGCTACACCTTC,CASSLPRGGNYGYTF
TRBJ2-5,-,-,15,TRBV30,TGTGCCTGGAGTGTACTGGGGGGAGTGAGGGAGACCCAGTACTTC,CAWSVLGGVRETQYF
TRBJ2-1,-,-,14,TRBV28,TGTGCCAGCAGAGAGAGGGGGACTATGGATGAGCAGTTCTTC,CASRERGTMDEQFF
TRBJ2-4,-,-,16,TRBV7-9,TGTGCCAGCAGCTCGCCAGCGGCGGTAGGCAAAAACATTCAGTACTTC,CASSSPAAVGKNIQYF
TRBJ2-2,-,-,16,TRBV7-9,TGTGCCAGCAGCTTAGACCCGGGGGAGAACACCGGGGAGCTGTTTTTT,CASSLDPGENTGELFF
TRBJ1-1,-,TRBD1,14,TRBV11-2,TGTGCCAGCAGTCCCGGGACAGGGGGCATAGAAGCTTTCTTT,CASSPGTGGIEAFF
TRBJ2-5,-,-,13,TRBV7-8,TGTGCCAGCAGCGGAACCCCGGGGGAGACCCAGTACTTC,CASSGTPGETQYF
TRBJ1-3,-,-,14,TRBV5-5,TGTGCCAGCAGCGCAACGTGGACTGGAAACACCATATATTTT,CASSATWTGNTIYF
TRBJ2-7,many,-,11,TRBV7-8,TGTGCCAGCCAGGGGGGCGCCGAGCAGTACTTC,CASQGGAEQYF
TRBJ2-7,-,-,13,TRBV5-4,TGTGCCAGCAGTTCGGACAGCACCTACGAGCAGTACTTC,CASSSDSTYEQYF
TRBJ2-3,few,-,13,TRBV7-9,TGTGCCAGCAGCTCCGGACCACAGGGTACGCAGTATTTT,CASSSGPQGTQYF
TRBJ2-5,-,-,16,TRBV7-8,TGTGCCAGCAGCCCCTTAGGGGAGTTTTTCCAAGAGACCCAGTACTTC,CASSPLGEFFQETQYF
TRBJ1-2,once,-,14,TRBV13,TGTGCCAGCAGCCATCCCCTATACTACGATGGCTACACCTTC,CASSHPLYYDGYTF
TRBJ1-2,-,-,14,TRBV4-1,TGCGCCAGCAGCCAAGTGGGGGGGTACTATGGCTACACCTTC,CASSQVGGYYGYTF
TRBJ1-6,few,-,13,TRBV7-9,TGTGCCAGCAGCTCACCCGGGGCAGGCAACCTCCACTTT,CASSSPGAGNLHF
TRBJ1-2,-,-,14,TRBV6-5,TGTGCCAGCAGTTACTCTCGGAAAAACTATGGCTACACCTTC,CASSYSRKNYGYTF
TRBJ2-7,-,TRBD2,13,TRBV7-9,TGTGCCAGCAGTCCGGGCGGGGGTTACGACCAGTACTTC,CASSPGGGYDQYF
TRBJ2-1,few,TRBD2,15,TRBV12-3/TRBV12-4,TGTGCCAGCACCCTGATAGGACTAGCCTACAATGAGCAGTTCTTC,CASTLIGLAYNEQFF
TRBJ2-3,-,-,14,TRBV6-5,TGTGCCACCAAATACAGCGAGAGCACAGATACGCAGTATTTT,CATKYSESTDTQYF
TRBJ2-2,-,-,13,TRBV6-6,TGTGCCAGCATGGCCACGAACACCGGGGAGCTGTTTTTT,CASMATNTGELFF
TRBJ1-1,-,-,13,TRBV27,TGTGCCAGCAGTTTGATGGGGAACACTGGAGCTTTCTTT,CASSLMGNTGAFF
TRBJ2-3,-,-,15,TRBV20-1,TGCAGTGCTAGAGATTCAGAGGAGGGCACAGATACGCAGTATTTT,CSARDSEEGTDTQYF
TRBJ2-1,-,-,16,TRBV11-2,TGTGCCAGCAGCTTAGAGCGGGATATAACCTACAATGAGCAGTTCTTC,CASSLERDITYNEQFF
TRBJ1-4,few,-,13,TRBV12-3/TRBV12-4,TGTGCCAGCAGTTTGGGGTTAGGAGCAAAACTGTTTTTT,CASSLGLGAKLFF
TRBJ1-6,-,TRBD1,15,TRBV7-9,TGTGCCAGCAGCTCCCGGACAGGGATAAATTCACCCCTCCACTTT,CASSSRTGINSPLHF
TRBJ1-1,-,-,13,TRBV6-6,TGTGCCAGCAGTGAGGGGGGTTGGGCTGAAGCTTTCTTT,CASSEGGWAEAFF
TRBJ2-2,few,-,13,TRBV6-1,TGTGCCAGCAGTGATTTGGGGGCCGGGGAGCTGTTTTTT,CASSDLGAGELFF
TRBJ2-6,-,TRBD1,15,TRBV2,TGTGTAGACAGGGGAGGAAGGGCTGGGGCCAACGTCCTGACTTTC,CVDRGGRAGANVLTF
TRBJ1-1,-,TRBD1,15,TRBV4-1,TGCGCCAGCAGCCAAGGGGACAGGATGAACACTGAAGCTTTCTTT,CASSQGDRMNTEAFF
TRBJ1-1,few,TRBD1,15,TRBV12-3/TRBV12-4,TGTGCCAGCAGGGAATCAGGGGGCTTGAACACTGAAGCTTTCTTT,CASRESGGLNTEAFF
TRBJ2-2,-,-,12,TRBV5-6,TGTGCCAGCAGCACTGACACCGGGGAGCTGTTTTTT,CASSTDTGELFF